This passage covers 20 T cell receptor beta chains from one sample sequenced in a study of T cells in Graves' hyperthyroidism and ophthalmopathy. There were TCR beta CDR3 regions amplified from RNA transcripts. The HTBI primer set served for first-round RT-PCR of the TCR CDR3. TCRdb re-called the multiplex PCR reads with MiXCR, one entry per CDR3 protein. The sample has roughly 580,000 distinct CDR3 sequences, around 42% seen once. The sequenced material came from peripheral blood or thyroid tissue (not recorded which). The receptors shown here come from a woman aged 18 to 35 with Graves' hyperthyroidism.

V and J are TRBV29-1 and TRBJ1-1; D gene unclear. V was trimmed by 8 bases and J by 4 bases, leaving 11 bases between them. Per the germline V gene, CDR1 is SQVTM and CDR2 is ANQGSEA. The CDR3 totals 11 residues. The CDR3 here is CSLNRRTEAFF. The CDR3 coding sequence is TGCAGCTTAAATCGACGCACTGAAGCTTTCTTT.

Only a few counts were recorded for this clonotype. In this CDR3 the conserved last residue, phenylalanine or tryptophan, is missing, so a read error is likely. It is unclear where the CDR3 begins or ends on the DNA, so no DNA is shown, and the CDR3 is as TCRdb lists it. The V call is TRBV6-5, the J call TRBJ2-7; the table calls TRBD2, which could not be checked here. From germline, CDR1 is MNHEY and CDR2 SVGAGI. The CDR3 is made up of 8 amino acids, end residues included. This CDR3 is CASSALAG.

The V gene is TRBV25-1, the J gene TRBJ1-2; D possibly corresponds to TRBD1 (6 bases). The ends were cut back, 5 bases at V and 1 base at J, with 14 bases in the middle. The germline CDR1 and CDR2 sequences are MGHDK and SYGVNS. CDR3 length equals 15 residues. CDR3 residues: CASSYDRTDNYGYTF. CDR3 bases: TGTGCCAGCAGTTACGATCGGACAGATAACTATGGCTACACCTTC.

The chain is built from TRBV12-3 or TRBV12-4 and TRBJ2-7, with 8 nucleotides matching TRBD2. This CDR3 region has 20 residues. CDR3 nucleotide sequence: TGTGCAGCAGTTTTATGGCGGGAGGAGTGGAGCACCCTGGTCCCCTACGAGCAGTACTTC. It codes for CAAVLWREEWSTLVPYEQYF.

This clonotype was found many times. The CDR3 DNA follows: TGTGCCAGCAGCTTAGCCCAGGATTCCTACGAGCAGTACTTC. Translated, it gives CASSLAQDSYEQYF. The V gene is TRBV7-9, the J gene TRBJ2-7; D remains unclear. Germline CDR1 SEHNR, CDR2 FQNEAQ (reference sequence). Deletions cut 0 bases from V and 1 base from J, with 7 bases between. This CDR3 spans 14 amino acids. Supplemented by reference TRBV7-9 and TRBJ2-7, the full variable domain reads DTGVSQNPRHKITKRGQNVTFRCDPISEHNRLYWYRQTLGQGPEFLTYFQNEAQLEKSRLLSDRFSAERPKGSFSTLEIQRTEQGDSAMYLCASSLAQDSYEQYFGPGTRLTVT.

This clonotype was seen only a few times. V and J are TRBV13 and TRBJ2-5; 9 nucleotides match TRBD2. The CDR3 has 17 residues. The V gene's germline CDR1 is PRHDT and CDR2 FYEKMQ (reference sequence). The V gene end was trimmed by 5 bases and the J gene end by 2 bases; junction bases not matched to a gene: 12. The CDR3: CASSPSPLTSGQETQYF. The CDR3 coding sequence is TGTGCCAGCAGCCCCTCGCCCCTGACTAGCGGACAAGAGACCCAGTACTTC. Complete variable domain (other parts from reference TRBV13 and TRBJ2-5): AAGVIQSPRHLIKEKRETATLKCYPIPRHDTVYWYQQGPGQDPQFLISFYEKMQSDKGSIPDRFSAQQFSDYHSELNMSSLELGDSALYFCASSPSPLTSGQETQYFGPGTRLLVL.

This clonotype showed up just a few times. The CDR3 DNA sequence: TGTGCCAGTAGTACAGGGACGTTCCTCGATAATGAAAAACTGTTTTTT. This gives the protein CASSTGTFLDNEKLFF. The chain has TRBV19 and TRBJ1-4, with D possibly matching TRBD1 (5 bases). The CDR3 length is 16 residues. Germline values: CDR1 LNHDA, CDR2 SQIVND (reference sequence). V gave up 4 bases and J gave up 4 bases, with 16 bases separating them.

This clonotype was recorded at least ten times. V gene TRBV29-1 combines with J gene TRBJ1-4; TRBD1 aligns across 7 bases. The germline V gene has CDR1 SQVTM and CDR2 ANQGSEA. Losses at the gene ends were 6 bases for V and 5 bases for J; bases not matched to a gene: 0. The CDR3 sequence is 11 residues long. Here the CDR3 reads CSVTGNEKLFF. DNA for the CDR3: TGCAGCGTGACAGGGAATGAAAAACTGTTTTTT.

The table lists this clonotype with many counts. The rearrangement joins TRBV15 to TRBJ1-5; D is uncertain. The length of the CDR3 is 15 residues. CDR1 and CDR2 from the germline V gene are LNHNV and YYDKDF (reference sequence). V was cut by 3 bases and J by 1 base, with 10 bases left in between. The CDR3 loop is CATSSRSGSNQPQHF. The DNA of the CDR3 is TGTGCCACCAGCAGTCGGAGTGGGAGCAATCAGCCCCAGCATTTT.

V usage is TRBV29-1 and J usage is TRBJ1-4; 7 positions match TRBD1. This CDR3 is built from 13 residues. J gave up 5 bases and V 5 bases, and 5 bases lay outside the gene matches. CDR1 is SQVTM, CDR2 ANQGSEA, per germline. CDR3 region: CSVFRDSNEKLFF. In DNA, the CDR3 is TGCAGCGTTTTCCGGGACAGCAATGAAAAACTGTTTTTT. The whole variable domain, filled in from reference TRBV29-1 and TRBJ1-4, reads SAVISQKPSRDICQRGTSLTIQCQVDSQVTMMFWYRQQPGQSLTLIATANQGSEATYESGFVIDKFPISRPNLTFSTLTVSNMSPEDSSIYLCSVFRDSNEKLFFGSGTQLSVL.

This clonotype was observed many times. V usage is TRBV7-9 and J usage is TRBJ1-1; D uncertain. Germline V gene sequence: CDR1 SEHNR, CDR2 FQNEAQ (reference sequence). The CDR3 loop spans 11 amino acids. The ends were cut back, 5 bases at V and 6 bases at J, with 7 bases in the middle. The chain's CDR3 is CASSREAEAFF. CDR3 in DNA: TGTGCCAGCAGCAGAGAGGCTGAAGCTTTCTTT. The full variable domain, in which reference TRBV7-9 and TRBJ1-1 provide the parts outside the CDR3, is DTGVSQNPRHKITKRGQNVTFRCDPISEHNRLYWYRQTLGQGPEFLTYFQNEAQLEKSRLLSDRFSAERPKGSFSTLEIQRTEQGDSAMYLCASSREAEAFFGQGTRLTVV.

This clonotype has only a few counts. The chain joins TRBV25-1 to TRBJ2-7; 8 bases align to TRBD2. Germline CDR1 reads MGHDK; CDR2 reads SYGVNS. The CDR3 consists of 14 residues. Germline trimming cut 1 base from V and 2 bases from J; bases unmatched to any gene: 1. The CDR3 DNA reads as TGTGCCAGCAGTGAATGGGGACTAGCCTACGAGCAGTACTTC. Its protein is CASSEWGLAYEQYF.

The rearrangement uses TRBV7-9 and TRBJ2-6, with D hard to call. Trimming took 4 bases from V and 1 from J, leaving 11 bases between them. CDR1 and CDR2 from the germline V gene are SEHNR and FQNEAQ (reference sequence). This CDR3 is 16 amino acids long. The CDR3 reads CASSSGSRSGANVLTF. Here the CDR3 DNA reads TGTGCCAGCAGCTCGGGTAGTCGTTCTGGGGCCAACGTCCTGACTTTC.

The CDR3 spells CASRRTNKETQYF. In DNA form, the CDR3 reads TGTGCCAGCAGACGAACTAATAAAGAGACCCAGTACTTC. The gene calls are TRBV7-9 and TRBJ2-5; D is unclear. Germline V lookup: CDR1 SEHNR, CDR2 FQNEAQ (reference sequence). The CDR3 is 13 residues long. V lost 6 bases to trimming and J lost 3 bases, with 11 bases between them.

This clonotype was seen many times. The chain is built from TRBV10-3 and TRBJ1-1; 8 bases fit TRBD1. Germline assignment: CDR1 ENHRY and CDR2 SYGVKD. There are 16 residues in the CDR3. The J segment lost 4 bases and the V segment lost 5 bases, leaving 12 bases of the junction unmatched. The CDR3 sequence: CAISSRTGSSSTEAFF. CDR3 nucleotides: TGTGCCATCAGTTCGAGGACAGGGTCGTCGAGCACTGAAGCTTTCTTT.

To note about this clonotype: The junction departs from germline at one end; a sequencing error may be responsible. This CDR3 reads CASSYRLAGGPREQYF. Written as DNA, the CDR3 is TGTGCCAGCAGTTACAGACTAGCGGGAGGGCCCCGCGAGCAGTACTTC. This sequence joins TRBV10-3 and TRBJ2-7, with 14 positions matching TRBD2. The CDR3 contains 16 residues. Germline CDR1 is ENHRY and CDR2 is SYGVKD.

V gene TRBV6-5 combines with J gene TRBJ2-7, with TRBD2 matching over 10 bases. This CDR3 region has 16 residues. Germline loops: CDR1 MNHEY, CDR2 SVGAGI. J lost 3 bases, V lost 2 bases, and 7 bases had no gene match. CDR3 amino acids: CASSYLLVAGGYEQYF. The DNA for the CDR3 is TGTGCCAGCAGTTACCTTCTAGTAGCGGGGGGCTACGAGCAGTACTTC.

This clonotype was detected a few times. The genes are TRBV20-1 and TRBJ2-7; D possibly corresponds to TRBD2 (6 bases). The germline CDR1 and CDR2 sequences are DFQATT and SNEGSKA (reference sequence). V was cut by 4 bases and J by 3 bases, with 10 bases left in between. CDR3 length: 12 amino acids. CDR3 sequence (DNA): TGCAGTGCTACCTTCGGGGGCTACGAGCAGTACTTC. It yields the protein CSATFGGYEQYF.

This clonotype has only a few counts. The V call is TRBV15, the J call TRBJ2-6, with 12 nucleotides matching TRBD2. The CDR3 has 17 amino acids. V was pared by 5 bases and J by 0 bases, with 2 bases of the junction left unmatched. CDR1 and CDR2 from the germline V gene are LNHNV and YYDKDF (reference sequence). CDR3 region: CATSGLAGPSGANVLTF. The CDR3 DNA follows: TGTGCCACCAGCGGACTAGCGGGACCCTCTGGGGCCAACGTCCTGACTTTC.

This clonotype was observed many times. This sequence joins TRBV9 and TRBJ1-6; D is undetermined. Trimming stripped 2 bases from V and 12 bases from J, with 12 bases between. CDR1 is SGDLS, CDR2 YYNGEE, per germline. The CDR3 sequence is 13 residues long. The CDR3 sequence is CASSVGDQGPLHF. CDR3 DNA: TGTGCCAGCAGCGTGGGAGATCAAGGACCCCTCCACTTT.